The clone carrying this T cell receptor beta chain was observed a handful of times. The sample is drawn from a study of T-cell reconstitution after alpha-beta-depleted transplantation in children. The TCRbeta library was prepared with unique molecular identifiers. TCRdb ran MiXCR on the PCR reads and lists one entry per CDR3 protein. The sample carries 440,000 or so distinct CDR3 sequences, about 40% recorded once. Germline V gene sequence: CDR1 MNHNS, CDR2 SASEGT. CDR3 length: 13 amino acids. Trimming pared 6 bases from V and 2 bases from J, leaving 9 bases between. The sequence was collected from a girl aged 2 to 10 with aplastic anemia, due to receive a stem cell transplant. The specimen comprised PBMCs, sampled before TCRalphabeta/CD19-depleted stem cell transplant. The chain carries TRBV6-1 and TRBJ2-3; D gene ambiguous. The CDR3 protein is CASSDGYTDTQYF. CDR3 in DNA: TGTGCCAGCAGCGACGGATACACAGATACGCAGTATTTT.